Below, 13 T cell receptor beta chains from the same sample are listed, as sequenced in a study of shared clonotypes between healthy human individuals. TCRdb keeps only in-frame clones here, not all; method: immunoSEQ multiplex PCR. The data contain about a million clones, 60% to 85% of them singletons. The specimen was memory CD4+ T cells sorted from blood. The subset is: CD45RA-negative fraction. These receptors were taken from a young man in good health.

The V and J genes are TRBV5-1 and TRBJ1-2, with 8 bases matching TRBD1. From germline, CDR1 is SGHRS and CDR2 YFSETQ. Trimming at V came to 1 base and at J to 7 bases, leaving 12 bases not matched to a gene. CDR3 size: 16 residues. Here the CDR3 reads CASSLNSRGDRGGYTF. For the CDR3, the DNA is TGCGCCAGCAGCTTGAATTCCCGGGGAGACAGGGGTGGCTACACCTTC. Full variable domain (missing parts from reference TRBV5-1 and TRBJ1-2): KAGVTQTPRYLIKTRGQQVTLSCSPISGHRSVSWYQQTPGQGLQFLFEYFSETQRNKGNFPGRFSGRQFSNSRSEMNVSTLELGDSALYLCASSLNSRGDRGGYTFGSGTRLTVV.

This clone came up a few times. The chain joins TRBV7-3 to TRBJ2-3; TRBD1 matches at 10 bases. The CDR3 contains 15 residues. Germline V CDR1 and CDR2: SGHTA, FQGTGA. V shed 3 bases and J 3 bases; nucleotides not matched to a gene: 3. This CDR3 is CASSLGQGPTDTQYF. The CDR3 DNA sequence: TGTGCCAGCAGCTTGGGACAGGGGCCGACAGATACGCAGTATTTT.

In DNA form, the CDR3 reads TGTGCCAGCAGCTTAAACCTAGCGGGGGGGAAGGAGACCCAGTACTTC. Protein: CASSLNLAGGKETQYF. The chain links TRBV7-6 to TRBJ2-5, with 12 bases matching TRBD2. Germline-derived CDR1 and CDR2 are SGHVS and FNYEAQ. This CDR3 is 16 amino acids long. The V gene end was trimmed by 2 bases and the J gene end by 5 bases; junction bases not matched to a gene: 6. The whole variable domain, filled in from reference TRBV7-6 and TRBJ2-5, reads GAGVSQSPRYKVTKRGQDVALRCDPISGHVSLYWYRQALGQGPEFLTYFNYEAQQDKSGLPNDRFSAERPEGSISTLTIQRTEQRDSAMYRCASSLNLAGGKETQYFGPGTRLLVL.

This rearrangement joins TRBV5-4 to TRBJ2-7; 11 bases agree with TRBD2. V lost 2 bases and J lost 6; bases outside the gene matches: 1. The germline gives CDR1 SGHNT, CDR2 YYREEE (reference sequence). This CDR3 is built from 13 residues. CDR3 protein: CASSLLAGVEQYF. The CDR3 region has the DNA TGTGCCAGCAGCTTACTAGCGGGAGTCGAGCAGTACTTC.

Concerning this clone itself: Other nucleotide sequences in the sample specify the same CDR3. The CDR3 spells CASSLGGNTGELFF. For the CDR3, the DNA is TGCGCCAGCAGCTTGGGAGGGAACACCGGGGAGCTGTTTTTT. The rearrangement links TRBV5-1 to TRBJ2-2; D uncertain. Germline V lookup: CDR1 SGHRS, CDR2 YFSETQ. Trimming stripped 0 bases from V and 1 base from J, with 4 bases between. The length of the CDR3 is 14 residues.

CDR3 sequence reads: CASSLEAGGSYEQYF. The CDR3 region has the DNA TGTGCCAGCAGCTTAGAGGCGGGAGGCTCCTACGAGCAGTACTTC. This chain links TRBV7-8 with TRBJ2-7; 8 positions match TRBD2. The CDR3 covers 15 residues. Germline CDR1 and CDR2: SGHVS and FQNEAQ. V was pared by 1 base and J by 0 bases, with 2 bases of the junction left unmatched. The full variable domain, completed using reference TRBV7-8 and TRBJ2-7, is GAGVSQSPRYKVAKRGQDVALRCDPISGHVSLFWYQQALGQGPEFLTYFQNEAQLDKSGLPSDRFFAERPEGSVSTLKIQRTQQEDSAVYLCASSLEAGGSYEQYFGPGTRLTVT.

The rearrangement links TRBV2 to TRBJ1-1; D call uncertain. The CDR3 length is 12 residues. The germline V gene has CDR1 SNHLY and CDR2 FYNNEI. V was trimmed by 6 bases and J by 10 bases, leaving 15 bases between them. The CDR3 nucleotides are TGTGCCAGCAGCCCAGAGGCGGGTTCAGCTTTCTTT. Encoded protein: CASSPEAGSAFF.

This sequence joins TRBV11-2 and TRBJ2-7; a weak D match, TRBD2 (6 bases). The germline V gene encodes CDR1 SGHAT and CDR2 FQNNGV. CDR3 size: 15 residues. Between the trimmed V and J ends, which lost 2 bases and 0 bases, there was a span of 11 bases. CDR3 amino acids: CASSLSVSGSYEQYF. The DNA of the CDR3 is TGTGCCAGCAGCTTATCGGTTAGCGGCTCCTACGAGCAGTACTTC.

This clone was seen more than once but under ten times. The DNA for the CDR3 is TGTGCCAGCAGTACCAGCGGGACACTTATTGAGTATGGCTACACCTTC. Translated: CASSTSGTLIEYGYTF. The genes are TRBV28 and TRBJ1-2; weak D call: TRBD1 (6 bases). CDR1 is MDHEN, CDR2 SYDVKM, per germline. Trimming cost V 5 bases and J 5 bases, with 21 bases left between them. The CDR3 extends over 16 amino acids.

There are many counts of this clone. V usage is TRBV2 and J usage is TRBJ2-3; 11 nucleotides line up with TRBD2. V gave up 7 bases and J gave up 2 bases; unmatched junction bases: 5. CDR1 SNHLY and CDR2 FYNNEI come from the germline V gene. The CDR3 is 15 amino acids. As DNA, the CDR3 is TGTGCCAGCAAGGGACTAGCGGCTCTCACAGATACGCAGTATTTT. Translation: CASKGLAALTDTQYF.

This clone was seen just once. The genes are TRBV5-1 and TRBJ2-2; 7 bases align to TRBD2. V dropped 6 bases and J dropped 4; count of bases not matched to a gene: 12. CDR3 size: 16 residues. Germline V lookup: CDR1 SGHRS, CDR2 YFSETQ. CDR3 sequence (DNA): TGCGCCAGCATTCTGGGGCTAGCGGAGGGCACCGGGGAGCTGTTTTTT. Its protein is CASILGLAEGTGELFF.

The chain has TRBV9 and TRBJ2-3; no definite D call. The length of the CDR3 is 14 residues. Germline V gene data show CDR1 as SGDLS and CDR2 as YYNGEE. Trimming took off 3 bases at V and 2 bases at J, with 10 bases between the two ends. In nucleotides, the CDR3 is TGTGCCAGCAGCGGTCGCGCATACACAGATACGCAGTATTTT. It yields the protein CASSGRAYTDTQYF.

CDR3 in DNA: TGTGCCAGCAGCCCGGGACAGGTCTCCAATCAGCCCCAGCATTTT. Its translation is CASSPGQVSNQPQHF. The chain links TRBV7-2 to TRBJ1-5, with 8 bases aligning to TRBD1. The CDR3 loop spans 15 amino acids. V gave up 5 bases and J gave up 3 bases; unmatched junction bases: 6. Per the germline V gene, CDR1 is SGHTA and CDR2 is FQGNSA.